A single sample is the source of the 21 T cell receptor beta chains below, sequenced in a study of cytomegalovirus exposure and HLA in healthy donors. The PCR contained 60 Vbeta and 13 Jbeta primers. Profiled with immunoSEQ multiplex PCR; TCRdb holds only in-frame clones, not every one. The sample features more than 95,000 clones, with around 3.2% in its top ten. The sequencing sample was made of PBMCs. The receptors stem from a man aged 40-49 years in good health and CMV-seronegative.

This chain connects TRBV19 to TRBJ2-1, with D tentatively TRBD2 (5 bases). The CDR3 sequence is 11 residues long. The germline V gene has CDR1 LNHDA and CDR2 SQIVND (reference sequence). V was trimmed by 10 bases and J by 7 bases, leaving 11 bases between them. The CDR3 DNA is TGTGCCACCAACGGCGGGAATGAGCAGTTCTTC. Its protein product is CATNGGNEQFF.

The chain recombines TRBV5-1 with TRBJ1-1, with 8 bases identical to TRBD1. Trimming cost V 5 bases and J 5 bases; bases outside gene matches: 5. CDR3 length equals 13 residues. From germline, CDR1 is SGHRS and CDR2 YFSETQ. CDR3 DNA: TGCGCCAGCAGTCAGGGGGCTGGAACTGAAGCTTTCTTT. This sequence encodes CASSQGAGTEAFF.

V gene TRBV5-5 combines with J gene TRBJ2-5; 9 bases align to TRBD1. Germline V gene sequence: CDR1 SGHKS, CDR2 YYEKEE (reference sequence). The ends lost 2 bases at V and 2 bases at J; junction bases unmatched: 13. The CDR3 totals 18 residues. The CDR3 protein is CASSLYFRDRVRQETQYF. DNA for the CDR3: TGTGCCAGCAGCTTATATTTCCGGGACAGGGTCAGGCAAGAGACCCAGTACTTC.

The chain has TRBV6-5 and TRBJ2-2; D gene uncertain. CDR3 length equals 14 residues. The germline V gene has CDR1 MNHEY and CDR2 SVGAGI. Trimming shortened V by 4 bases and J by 5 bases, and 11 bases separated the two germline ends. The CDR3 loop is CASSSVPTTGELFF. CDR3 nucleotide sequence: TGTGCCAGCAGTTCCGTACCGACTACCGGGGAGCTGTTTTTT.

The chain recombines TRBV28 with TRBJ1-2; 9 bases line up with TRBD1. After removal of 7 bases from V and 8 bases from J, the junction contained 11 bases not matched to a gene. Per the germline V gene, CDR1 is MDHEN and CDR2 is SYDVKM. The CDR3 has 14 amino acids. CDR3 sequence reads: CASKVAGQGFGYTF. The CDR3 DNA reads as TGTGCCAGCAAAGTCGCGGGACAGGGATTCGGCTACACCTTC.

The V call is TRBV11-2, the J call TRBJ1-2, with TRBD1 matching over 11 bases. Germline CDR1 reads SGHAT; CDR2 reads FQNNGV. The length of the CDR3 is 15 residues. V gave up 6 bases and J gave up 6 bases; unmatched junction bases: 9. In nucleotides, the CDR3 is TGTGCCAGCAGTTCGGACAGGGGGCGAAATGATGGCTACACCTTC. It translates to CASSSDRGRNDGYTF.

The V call is TRBV25-1, the J call TRBJ2-7; 9 positions agree with TRBD1. J was trimmed by 5 bases and V by 6 bases; bases with no gene match: 2. The CDR3 loop spans 12 amino acids. The V gene's germline CDR1 is MGHDK and CDR2 SYGVNS. The CDR3 bases are TGTGCCAGCAGGGACAGGGGCAACGAGCAGTACTTC. Translated, it gives CASRDRGNEQYF.

Notes on this clone: One end of the junction does not line up with germline, which may come from a read error. CDR3 sequence reads: CASSLQGGYGQYF. The CDR3 coding sequence is TGTGCCAGCAGCCTTCAGGGAGGGTACGGGCAGTACTTC. This chain uses TRBV27 with TRBJ2-7, with TRBD2 identical over 7 bases. The CDR3 consists of 13 residues. In germline, CDR1 is MNHEY, CDR2 SMNVEV (reference sequence).

V and J are TRBV5-1 and TRBJ1-2; a weak D match, TRBD1 (6 bases). Trimming stripped 4 bases from V and 9 bases from J, with 28 bases between. This CDR3 is 17 amino acids long. The germline V gene encodes CDR1 SGHRS and CDR2 YFSETQ. CDR3: CASSGAPPTQGFERYTF. In DNA form, the CDR3 reads TGCGCCAGCAGCGGCGCTCCCCCAACTCAGGGGTTTGAACGCTACACCTTC.

The chain couples TRBV7-8 to TRBJ2-3; 7 nucleotides agree with TRBD2. Germline V gene lookup returns CDR1 SGHVS and CDR2 FQNEAQ. This CDR3 is 16 amino acids long. Germline trimming cut 4 bases from V and 0 bases from J; bases unmatched to any gene: 7. The CDR3 DNA reads as TGTGCCAGCAGCTCAAACGGGGGGTGGAGCACAGATACGCAGTATTTT. Amino acids: CASSSNGGWSTDTQYF.

The chain is built from TRBV21-1 and TRBJ2-6; the table's TRBD2 call for D was not verified on the DNA. TRBV21-1 is a pseudogene segment. This CDR3 contains 19 residues. The CDR3 reads CASSTLGGGLNSGANVLTF. The DNA of the CDR3 is TGTGCCAGCAGCACCCTGGGAGGGGGTTTAAACTCTGGGGCCAACGTCCTGACTTTC.

The chain has TRBV27 and TRBJ1-4, with unresolved D. Germline CDR1 is MNHEY and CDR2 is SMNVEV (reference sequence). This CDR3 comprises 14 residues. Between the trimmed V and J ends, which lost 5 bases and 8 bases, there was a span of 15 bases. For the CDR3, the DNA is TGTGCCAGCAGTCCCGCTTCTAACAGAGAAAAACTGTTTTTT. It specifies CASSPASNREKLFF.

The chain couples TRBV11-2 to TRBJ2-7, with TRBD1 as a possible D gene (5 bases). The CDR3 is 15 amino acids. Trimming stripped 3 bases from V and 10 bases from J, with 22 bases between. Germline loops: CDR1 SGHAT, CDR2 FQNNGV. The CDR3 here is CASSFAVGQGSEQYF. The DNA for the CDR3 is TGTGCCAGCAGCTTCGCGGTGGGGCAGGGAAGCGAACAGTACTTC.

The CDR3 is CSGLGQGTGNTIYF. The CDR3 DNA follows: TGCAGCGGATTGGGACAGGGGACCGGAAACACCATATATTTT. The chain uses TRBV29-1 and TRBJ1-3; 10 bases are shared with TRBD1. Germline lookup yields CDR1 SQVTM and CDR2 ANQGSEA. The CDR3 contains 14 residues. Losses at the gene ends were 7 bases for V and 4 bases for J; bases not matched to a gene: 7.

V is TRBV7-2 and J is TRBJ2-7, with 8 bases that match TRBD1. The CDR3 loop spans 13 amino acids. The germline CDR1 and CDR2 sequences are SGHTA and FQGNSA. The V and J ends lost 5 bases and 4 bases, in that order; junction bases with no gene match: 4. The CDR3, as DNA: TGTGCCAGCAGCCCCGGGACAGGTTACGAGCAGTACTTC. Translation gives CASSPGTGYEQYF.

This CDR3 is CASTGNFNSPLHF. The CDR3, as DNA: TGTGCCAGCACGGGGAATTTTAATTCACCCCTCCACTTT. The gene calls are TRBV27 and TRBJ1-6; D remains unclear. This CDR3 is built from 13 residues. Germline values: CDR1 MNHEY, CDR2 SMNVEV (reference sequence). Trimming stripped 7 bases from V and 6 bases from J, with 10 bases between.

The rearrangement uses TRBV6-6 and TRBJ2-3, with 7 bases identical to TRBD2. This CDR3 has 13 residues. CDR1 is MNHNY and CDR2 is SVGAGI in the germline V gene (reference sequence). V shed 7 bases and J 3 bases; nucleotides not matched to a gene: 4. CDR3 residues: CASTSGRTDTQYF. In DNA form, the CDR3 reads TGTGCCAGCACTAGCGGCCGAACAGATACGCAGTATTTT.

This chain uses TRBV27 with TRBJ2-7; 7 bases align to TRBD1. The V gene end was trimmed by 5 bases and the J gene end by 0 bases; junction bases not matched to a gene: 10. The germline V gene encodes CDR1 MNHEY and CDR2 SMNVEV (reference sequence). CDR3 length: 16 amino acids. The CDR3 DNA follows: TGTGCCAGCAGTCCTCCTCGGACAGGATTCTCCTACGAGCAGTACTTC. It encodes CASSPPRTGFSYEQYF.

The chain couples TRBV5-4 to TRBJ2-7; possibly TRBD1 for D (6 bases). CDR1 is SGHNT and CDR2 is YYREEE in the germline V gene (reference sequence). Trimming shortened V by 4 bases and J by 2 bases, and 19 bases separated the two germline ends. The CDR3 sequence is 16 residues long. CDR3 DNA sequence: TGTGCCAGCAGCGACGCACCGACAGGATCGGCCTACGAGCAGTACTTC. Translation: CASSDAPTGSAYEQYF.

V and J are TRBV20-1 and TRBJ2-3; D not resolved. This CDR3 comprises 11 residues. Per germline, CDR1 DFQATT and CDR2 SNEGSKA (reference sequence). V lost 2 bases and J 4 bases, leaving 4 bases between the germline ends. CDR3 in DNA: TGCAGTGCTAGATCATCAGATACGCAGTATTTT. It translates to CSARSSDTQYF.

The chain has TRBV4-1 and TRBJ2-5, with 11 bases lining up with TRBD2. The J call is uncertain, as TRBJ2-7 better fits the DNA end. Per the germline V gene, CDR1 is MGHRA and CDR2 is YSYEKL. This CDR3 contains 17 residues. The CDR3 DNA sequence: TGCGCCAGCAGCCAACTGGGCGGGACTAGCGGATCCTACGAGCAGTACTTC. Protein: CASSQLGGTSGSYEQYF.